This TCR beta chain was sequenced during a study of T-cell memory formation after mild COVID-19. In regard to this clonotype: The antigen is unknown.

TCRdb analysed the 5' RACE reads with MiXCR anew, one entry per CDR3 protein. The table records 95,000 to 110,000 distinct CDR3 sequences, 13% to 15% of them present only once. General study findings and limits: Researchers found some responding clones in pre-infection memory, a sign that cross-reactive memory joined. Later expanders leaned toward CD4+, whereas clones contracting from day 15 to 85 were balanced CD4/CD8.

CDR1 and CDR2 (germline): LNHDA, SQIVND (reference sequence). This CDR3 region has 12 residues. Trimming shortened V by 7 bases and J by 1 base, and 6 bases separated the two germline ends. V gene TRBV19 combines with J gene TRBJ2-3; D not certain. This clonotype was sampled from a man between 18 and 29 years old who had mild COVID-19 (a few samples of this study predate the infection). Cell type and time point are not known. Sequences were obtained from PBMCs or a T cell subset sorted from them (not recorded which). CDR3 residues: CASNPGTDTQYF. The DNA of the CDR3 is TGTGCCAGTAATCCGGGCACAGATACGCAGTATTTT.